This T cell receptor (beta chain) came from a study of PD-L1 blockade in urothelial cancer. At the level of the study: After treatment start, blood was analyzed at 3 weeks (second dose) and at 6 weeks.

A spike-in of synthetic TCR analog templates was added to each PCR. TCRdb's copy holds only in-frame clones and misses some; the assay was immunoSEQ multiplex PCR. The sample has about 56,000 clones, 85% to 90% seen once; the top ten hold 15% to 18%. The CDR3 runs to 15 residues. CDR1 KGHSH and CDR2 LQKENI come from the germline V gene. Comment on this clone: The antigen is unknown. Germline and junction disagree at one end, which may indicate a read error. The same CDR3 can be traced to other DNA sequences in this sample.

Noted time point: pretreatment peripheral blood. Metastatic or locally advanced urothelial carcinoma was present in the patients. General observations from the study: Durable-benefit cases showed more tumor-associated blood clone expansion at 3 weeks.

Source: PBMCs, taken around atezolizumab (anti-PD-L1) treatment. The chain uses TRBV18 and TRBJ2-7; D remains unclear. This receptor was obtained from a man aged 65 to 79 with urothelial cancer. The CDR3 DNA follows: TGTGCTAGCTCACCAATTGACAACCCTCCTGGCGAGCAGTACTTC. This translates into CASSPIDNPPGEQYF.